This T cell receptor (beta chain) stems from a study of blood T cell repertoires in COVID-19. The length of the CDR3 is 16 residues. V lost 1 base to trimming and J lost 3 bases, with 13 bases between them. Germline V gives CDR1 MGHRA, CDR2 YSYEKL. Generated by immunoSEQ multiplex PCR, the TCRdb table keeps only in-frame clones and is missing some. The table includes hundreds of thousands of clones, around 81% detected once. The V call is TRBV4-1, the J call TRBJ1-5; no reliable D call. The sequencing sample was made of PBMCs or T cells enriched from blood (not recorded which). The receptor's source is a man aged 30 to 39 with acute COVID-19. CDR3 DNA sequence: TGCGCCAGCAGCCAAGTACCCGGACTGAACAATCAGCCCCAGCATTTT. It specifies CASSQVPGLNNQPQHF.